The sequence of this T cell receptor (beta chain) was determined in a study of beta chain features in type 1 diabetes (dated by TCRdb to the late 2010s). Study-level background: Mean age, gender distribution, total cell number and subset yield were not different between patients and healthy donors. A total of roughly 100,000,000 sorted cells were examined across all samples, and the number of cells per subset was strongly correlated with RNA yield. The study compared TCRB repertoires of sorted circulating CD4+ T cell subsets between recently diagnosed type 1 diabetes patients and matched healthy donors. Regulatory and stem cell-like memory subsets were isolated from only 8 patients and about eight healthy donors, whereas naive and central memory subsets came from all 30 or so donors. Broad study findings and their caveats: A moderate but significant shortening of TCRB CDR3 length was observed in type 1 diabetes patients in all four CD4+ subsets. Shorter templates might be favored by PCR, yet because patient and control samples were amplified and corrected together, any such skew would affect both groups equally. At VDJ recombination sites, patients with type 1 diabetes made fewer insertions and deleted more nucleotides, a pattern implying thymic rearrangement abnormalities. Naive, central memory and regulatory TCRB repertoires appeared to be more alike among patients than among healthy donors. Because cDNA rather than genomic DNA was sequenced, highly expressing activated cells could have been over-represented, although no difference in activation and CD3 levels was found between groups. Because the HLA sub-analyses included only small numbers of individuals, any influence of HLA type on TCRB rearrangement was left unresolved.

CDR1 and CDR2 were assigned from the germline V gene (reference sequence) as GTSNPN and SVGIG. From the cysteine through the phenylalanine, the CDR3 covers 15 amino acids. Only CDR3 DNA is held: 45 bases, read in frame from base 1. V was cut back by 4 bases and J by 1 base, leaving a gap of 11 bases between them. A single peripheral blood draw of around 0.11 L on average was collected from each donor into heparinised tubes. Using a panel that included CD45RO, CCR7, CD25, CD127, CD95 and CD27, naive, central memory, regulatory and stem cell-like memory CD4+ T cells were sorted on a BD FACSAria II. A purity above 98% was achieved for all sorted populations. PBMCs were isolated right away by Lymphoprep density gradient centrifugation and were stained directly, without culture. So that batch effects would be minimized, each experiment stained and sorted samples in pairs, pairing one healthy donor with one patient.

On this clone itself: Its antigen specificity is not known. Base qualities are not at hand, and no much larger clone is one base apart.

The High Capacity cDNA Reverse Transcription Kit was used to reverse transcribe all of the isolated RNA, meaning that expressed TCRB transcripts were what got sequenced. Deep immunoSEQ sequencing was applied to naive, central memory and regulatory T cell samples, giving an average of about 3.7 million total reads per sample. Sorted cells were lysed in RLT buffer, and RNA was extracted using DNase-treated RNeasy Micro or Mini kits according to cell number. To prevent cross-contamination, every cell subset was processed on its own, while patient and healthy donor samples were processed together. TCRB sequences were amplified from cDNA with the immunoSEQ multiplex PCR, producing 87-bp fragments spanning the CDR3 region. Sequencing of the amplicons was done on the Illumina HiSeq platform. The original pipeline was this. Synthetic template baselines were used to correct PCR bias computationally, reads within Hamming distance 2 were collapsed, and singletons that could not be merged were discarded. By aligning reads against IMGT, V, D and J genes, CDR3 length, and insertions or deletions at six rearrangement sites were assigned. Clonotype counts were normalized to sorted cell number within each subset before computing true diversity and Gini coefficients with the tcR R package. The overlap coefficient, calculated on TCRB nucleotide sequences, was used to measure repertoire sharing. Out-of-frame TCRB sequences from naive cells were analyzed as a proxy for the pre-selection repertoire. Entries here come from immuneACCESS through TCRdb and include only in-frame sequences with V and J called. Some clones fail to appear in such tables; in the studies checked, an unresolved V gene covers under half of the shortfall, and the cause of the remainder is unknown. Clone size and V and J calls were adopted from that table, with D and trimming inferred from the DNA. The sample table holds 450,000 to 550,000 clones, of which 25% to 35% were seen once. Together, the top ten hold 0.05% to 0.07% of the sample.

Sequencing was done on a sample of naive CD4+ T cells from blood. This specimen's cell subset or site label, per the study, means: true naive CD4+ T cells. This sequence originates from a man younger than 35 in good health. The chain is made from TRBV30 and TRBJ2-6; matching of 5 bases hints at TRBD1 as the D gene. The base sequence is TGTGCCTGGACCCAAGCAGGGTCTGGGGCCAACGTCCTGACTTTC. This translates into CAWTQAGSGANVLTF. Supplemented by the reference TRBV30 and TRBJ2-6 proteins around the CDR3, the complete variable domain is SQTIHQWPATLVQPVGSPLSLECTVEGTSNPNLYWYRQAAGRGLQLLFYSVGIGQISSEVPQNLSASRPQDRQFILSSKKLLLSDSGFYLCAWTQAGSGANVLTFGAGSRLTVL.